The 11 T cell receptor beta chains presented below share a single source sample, sequenced in a study of cytomegalovirus exposure and HLA in healthy donors. The primer mix had 60 Vbeta and 13 Jbeta primers. TCRdb's table, derived via immunoSEQ multiplex PCR, lists solely in-frame clones and lacks some. The repertoire holds 120,000 or so clones, with approximately 80% as singletons. The sample consisted of PBMCs. The receptor source for this set is a woman aged 18-29 years in good health and CMV-seronegative.

Remarks on this clone: A read error may produce the germline difference seen at one junction end. The rearrangement uses TRBV7-9 and TRBJ2-6; a weak D match, TRBD2 (5 bases). From germline, CDR1 is SEHNR and CDR2 FQNEAQ (reference sequence). There are 16 residues in the CDR3. CDR3 region: CSSSTQGGPGANVLTF. In DNA, the CDR3 is TGTTCCAGCAGCACTCAAGGAGGCCCTGGGGCCAACGTCCTGACTTTC.

The chain couples TRBV7-9 to TRBJ2-7; 9 positions match TRBD1. V lost 5 bases, J lost 2 bases, and 4 bases stayed unmatched. The CDR3 totals 14 residues. In germline, CDR1 is SEHNR, CDR2 FQNEAQ (reference sequence). DNA for the CDR3: TGTGCCAGCAGCCCCTGGACAGGGGCCTACGAGCAGTACTTC. Its protein is CASSPWTGAYEQYF.

The chain combines TRBV2 with TRBJ2-1; a weak D match, TRBD2 (5 bases). The CDR3 sequence is 13 residues long. Germline CDR1 is SNHLY and CDR2 is FYNNEI. V dropped 8 bases and J dropped 2 bases, with 10 bases sitting between them. CDR3 nucleotide sequence: TGTGCCAGCCGGGGTGGGGCCTACAATGAGCAGTTCTTC. Protein: CASRGGAYNEQFF.

The rearrangement joins TRBV4-1 to TRBJ2-1, with TRBD1 identical over 11 bases. The V gene end was trimmed by 1 base and the J gene end by 7 bases; junction bases not matched to a gene: 12. Germline lookup yields CDR1 MGHRA and CDR2 YSYEKL. This CDR3 is built from 18 residues. The CDR3 DNA reads as TGCGCCAGCAGCCAAGTCCACCCGGGACAGGGGGGATTAAATGAGCAGTTCTTC. Translating it yields CASSQVHPGQGGLNEQFF.

CDR3 region: CASSPTFGRNYEQYF. CDR3 DNA sequence: TGTGCCAGTAGTCCAACATTTGGGCGAAACTACGAGCAGTACTTC. V usage is TRBV19 and J usage is TRBJ2-7; D gene uncertain. V lost 5 bases, J lost 3 bases, and 17 bases lay in between. In germline, CDR1 is LNHDA, CDR2 SQIVND (reference sequence). The CDR3 runs to 15 residues. The full variable domain, in which reference TRBV19 and TRBJ2-7 provide the parts outside the CDR3, is DGGITQSPKYLFRKEGQNVTLSCEQNLNHDAMYWYRQDPGQGLRLIYYSQIVNDFQKGDIAEGYSVSREKKESFPLTVTSAQKNPTAFYLCASSPTFGRNYEQYFGPGTRLTVT.

The sample holds a few counts of this clone. The rearrangement uses TRBV6-5 and TRBJ2-6; the D is unclear. From germline, CDR1 is MNHEY and CDR2 SVGAGI. The length of the CDR3 is 14 residues. With 5 bases removed from V and 0 bases from J, the gap between germline ends came to 5 bases. The CDR3 here is CASSELSGANVLTF. The CDR3, as DNA: TGTGCCAGCAGTGAACTCTCTGGGGCCAACGTCCTGACTTTC.

V and J are TRBV11-2 and TRBJ2-1, with a possible D match to TRBD2 (6 bases). The CDR3 length is 14 residues. V was shortened by 7 bases and J by 2 bases, with 12 bases between the two germline ends. Per germline, CDR1 SGHAT and CDR2 FQNNGV. The DNA for the CDR3 is TGTGCCAGCACCTTTAGCGGCCCCTACAATGAGCAGTTCTTC. It translates to CASTFSGPYNEQFF. The full variable domain, its missing parts supplied by reference TRBV11-2 and TRBJ2-1, is EAGVAQSPRYKIIEKRQSVAFWCNPISGHATLYWYQQILGQGPKLLIQFQNNGVVDDSQLPKDRFSAERLKGVDSTLKIQPAKLEDSAVYLCASTFSGPYNEQFFGPGTRLTVL.

The chain joins TRBV4-3 to TRBJ2-1; 9 bases align to TRBD2. The CDR3 has 14 residues. The V gene's germline CDR1 is LGHNA and CDR2 YSLEER. The V and J ends lost 2 bases and 7 bases, in that order; junction bases with no gene match: 3. CDR3 sequence reads: CASSQSSGVNEQFF. The DNA of the CDR3 is TGCGCCAGCAGCCAATCTAGCGGGGTTAATGAGCAGTTCTTC.

J is TRBJ2-1 and V is TRBV11-3, with 7 bases identical to TRBD1. In germline, CDR1 is SGHNT, CDR2 YENEEA. CDR3 size: 13 residues. The J segment lost 7 bases and the V segment lost 4 bases, leaving 4 bases of the junction unmatched. The CDR3 loop reads CASSSQGWNEQFF. The CDR3 DNA sequence: TGTGCCAGCAGCTCACAGGGGTGGAATGAGCAGTTCTTC.

J is TRBJ1-2 and V is TRBV5-4; maybe TRBD1 (5 bases). The CDR3 covers 15 residues. V lost 3 bases and J 7 bases, leaving 19 bases between the germline ends. Germline values: CDR1 SGHNT, CDR2 YYREEE (reference sequence). DNA of the CDR3: TGTGCCAGCAGCTCCGGGACGGGAGTAGGTGGTGGCTACACCTTC. It codes for CASSSGTGVGGGYTF.

V usage is TRBV5-1 and J usage is TRBJ2-5, with D possibly being TRBD2 (7 bases). V dropped 3 bases and J dropped 4 bases, with 13 bases sitting between them. The CDR3 is 14 amino acids. Germline V gene data show CDR1 as SGHRS and CDR2 as YFSETQ. Here the CDR3 DNA reads TGCGCCAGCAGCTCACAGGGAGGGCGAGAGACCCAGTACTTC. Protein product: CASSSQGGRETQYF.